One sample yielded the 12 T cell receptor beta chains listed below, sequenced in a study of response to subunit inactivated influenza vaccine. TCRdb analysed the RT-PCR reads with MiXCR anew, one entry per CDR3 protein. The data contain hundreds of thousands of distinct CDR3 sequences, approximately 15% of them seen just once; the ten biggest clones take up approximately 3%. This material consisted of CD4+ T cells sorted from PBMCs, taken 23 to 25 months after vaccination. The receptors come from a man aged 45 to 75 who received an inactivated influenza vaccine.

V and J are TRBV10-2 and TRBJ2-7; D is tentatively TRBD1 or TRBD2 (6 bases each). Looked up from germline, CDR1 is WSHSY and CDR2 is SAAADI. With 6 bases removed from V and 4 bases from J, the gap between germline ends came to 16 bases. The CDR3 totals 14 residues. The CDR3 sequence: CASRGKGGAYEQYF. Here the CDR3 DNA reads TGCGCCAGCAGGGGAAAGGGGGGAGCTTACGAGCAGTACTTC.

This clonotype was counted a few times. The rearrangement links TRBV3-1 to TRBJ1-2; D unresolved. The CDR3 has 13 residues. With 0 bases removed from V and 6 bases from J, the gap between germline ends came to 8 bases. Germline V gene lookup returns CDR1 LGHDT and CDR2 YNNKEL (reference sequence). CDR3 protein: CASSQDRIHGYTF. The CDR3 DNA reads TGTGCCAGCAGCCAAGATAGGATCCATGGCTACACCTTC.

This CDR3 is CASSAYNANTGELFF. In DNA form, the CDR3 reads TGTGCCAGCAGCGCATATAACGCGAACACCGGGGAGCTGTTTTTT. This chain uses TRBV9 with TRBJ2-2; D is unresolved. The CDR3 loop spans 15 amino acids. Trimming cost V 3 bases and J 0 bases, with 9 bases left between them. Germline lookup yields CDR1 SGDLS and CDR2 YYNGEE.

This clonotype was seen a few times. The J gene is TRBJ1-5, the V gene TRBV12-3 or TRBV12-4; perhaps TRBD1 as D (5 bases). The CDR3 contains 14 residues. Trimming took 2 bases from V and 4 from J, leaving 9 bases between them. The CDR3 protein is CASSLRRVNQPQHF. For the CDR3, the DNA is TGTGCCAGCAGTTTACGCAGGGTGAATCAGCCCCAGCATTTT.

This rearrangement joins TRBV10-3 to TRBJ1-1, with 8 bases aligning to TRBD1. The germline CDR1 and CDR2 sequences are ENHRY and SYGVKD. This CDR3 spans 15 amino acids. J lost 4 bases, V lost 3 bases, and 7 bases had no gene match. The CDR3 DNA sequence: TGTGCCATCAGTGACTGGCAGGGGGCTGGCACTGAAGCTTTCTTT. Translating it yields CAISDWQGAGTEAFF.

This clonotype was detected many times. The gene calls are TRBV4-2 and TRBJ2-2; D remains ambiguous. This CDR3 has 12 residues. V lost 2 bases, J lost 5 bases, and 3 bases lay in between. Looked up from germline, CDR1 is LGHNA and CDR2 is YNFKEQ. The CDR3 sequence: CASSQRTGELFF. CDR3 DNA sequence: TGTGCCAGCAGCCAACGGACCGGGGAGCTGTTTTTT.

This clonotype has a count of ten or more. The chain employs TRBV5-1 and TRBJ2-1; D gene uncertain. This CDR3 has 12 amino acids. Germline CDR1 reads SGHRS; CDR2 reads YFSETQ. V was cut by 3 bases and J by 4 bases, with 5 bases left in between. CDR3: CASSWDYNEQFF. CDR3 DNA sequence: TGCGCCAGCAGCTGGGATTACAATGAGCAGTTCTTC.

This clonotype was seen a handful of times. CDR3 in DNA: TGTGCCAGCAACCCCGGGAACCTGCAAGAGACCCAGTACTTC. The encoded protein is CASNPGNLQETQYF. The rearrangement joins TRBV7-9 to TRBJ2-5; the D gene is possibly TRBD2 (5 bases). CDR3 length: 14 residues. With 7 bases removed from V and 2 bases from J, the gap between germline ends came to 14 bases. Germline lookup yields CDR1 SEHNR and CDR2 FQNEAQ (reference sequence).

In this sample, this clonotype turned up a few times. The chain recombines TRBV2 with TRBJ2-7, with TRBD2 identical over 10 bases. Unmatched junction bases numbered 5, after V lost 7 bases and J lost 2 bases. Germline CDR1 and CDR2: SNHLY and FYNNEI. This CDR3 is 14 amino acids long. The CDR3 sequence is CASTGTSVTYEQYF. The CDR3 DNA sequence: TGTGCCAGCACCGGGACTAGCGTCACCTACGAGCAGTACTTC.

The chain recombines TRBV6-2 or TRBV6-3 with TRBJ1-5; D is uncertain. Germline CDR1 reads MNHEY; CDR2 reads SVGEGT. V gave up 4 bases and J gave up 7 bases, with 8 bases separating them. The CDR3 is 12 amino acids. Here the CDR3 DNA reads TGTGCCAGCAGTTGGCCCGGACAGCCCCAGCATTTT. It codes for CASSWPGQPQHF.

This clonotype was observed a few times. The V and J genes are TRBV7-9 and TRBJ2-7; unclear D gene. The germline V and J ends were trimmed by 5 bases and 5 bases, with 10 bases remaining between them. There are 12 residues in the CDR3. The germline V gene encodes CDR1 SEHNR and CDR2 FQNEAQ (reference sequence). CDR3 bases: TGTGCCAGCAGCCTCCTCGCGCACGAGCAGTACTTC. This codes for CASSLLAHEQYF.

The chain combines TRBV4-1 with TRBJ1-1; TRBD1 matches at 12 bases. V shed 1 base and J 0 bases; nucleotides not matched to a gene: 15. The CDR3 spans 21 residues. CDR1 and CDR2 (germline): MGHRA, YSYEKL. DNA for the CDR3: TGCGCCAGCAGCCAAGTGCCGCCTAGGAGGGACAGGGGGCCTCTGAACACTGAAGCTTTCTTT. Protein product: CASSQVPPRRDRGPLNTEAFF.